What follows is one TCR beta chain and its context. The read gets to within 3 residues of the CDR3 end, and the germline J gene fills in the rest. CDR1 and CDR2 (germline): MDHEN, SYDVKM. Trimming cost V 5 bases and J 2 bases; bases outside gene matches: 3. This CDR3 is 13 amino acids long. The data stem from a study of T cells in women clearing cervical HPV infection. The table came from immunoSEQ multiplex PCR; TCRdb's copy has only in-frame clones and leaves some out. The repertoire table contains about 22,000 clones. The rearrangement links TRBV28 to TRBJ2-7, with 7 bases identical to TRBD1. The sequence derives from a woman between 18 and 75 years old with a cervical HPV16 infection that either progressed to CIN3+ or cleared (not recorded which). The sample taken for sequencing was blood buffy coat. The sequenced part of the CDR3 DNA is TGTGCCAGCAGTCGGGACAGCCCCTACGAG. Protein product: CASSRDSPYE. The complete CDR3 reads CASSRDSPYEQYF.